The subject of this entry is one TCR beta chain. Antigen: not known. The CDR3 has 14 amino acids. CDR1 MRHNA and CDR2 SNTAGT come from the germline V gene. V shed 10 bases and J 7 bases; nucleotides not matched to a gene: 12. With listed TCR primers and previously described methods, bulk TCR libraries were prepared. TCRdb passed the PCR reads through MiXCR, listing each CDR3 protein once. The data show over 550,000 distinct CDR3 sequences, about 25% seen once. This sample is part of a study of molecular identifiers for immune sequencing clone quantification. General study results and limits: Detectable among one million naive cells, according to reports, was Jurkat TCR RNA spiked in from one cell.

This clonotype was sampled from a human donor in good health. Some libraries in this study had Jurkat cell RNA spiked in. What was sequenced was naive CD8+ T cells from blood, with Jurkat cell RNA spiked in. Regarding subset: FACS-sorted CD8+CD4-CCR7+CD45RA+ naive T cells. The V and J genes are TRBV6-4 and TRBJ2-4, with 8 bases aligning to TRBD2. In DNA, the CDR3 is TGTGCCACCCCCCGGGGCGGGAGGTCGAACATTCAGTACTTC. Amino acids: CATPRGGRSNIQYF.